The 31 T cell receptor beta chains in this list originate from one sample, sequenced in a study of shared clonotypes between healthy human individuals. The protocol was immunoSEQ multiplex PCR, while the TCRdb copy is restricted to in-frame clones and leaves out a portion. The sample gives about 120,000 clones, about 63% of which show up once; about a quarter is in the top ten. Sequenced sample: memory CD8+ T cells sorted from blood. Subset noted: CD45RO+ cells pooled with CCR7-negative TemRA cells. The receptors originated from a woman aged 25-40 years in good health.

The rearrangement joins TRBV5-4 to TRBJ2-1; tentative D call: TRBD2 (5 bases). The CDR3 length is 13 residues. The V gene's germline CDR1 is SGHNT and CDR2 YYREEE (reference sequence). V lost 1 base and J lost 4, with 6 bases in between. CDR3 nucleotides: TGTGCCAGCAGCTTGCGGGGTTACAATGAGCAGTTCTTC. Translating gives CASSLRGYNEQFF.

This CDR3 is CASSPGLPGLAGGPNTGELFF. CDR3 bases: TGCGCCAGCAGCCCGGGCTTACCCGGACTAGCGGGAGGGCCGAACACCGGGGAGCTGTTTTTT. The rearrangement links TRBV5-1 to TRBJ2-2, with 15 bases that match TRBD2. V shed 4 bases and J 0 bases; nucleotides not matched to a gene: 13. Germline V gene lookup returns CDR1 SGHRS and CDR2 YFSETQ. The CDR3 has 21 amino acids.

Only a few counts were recorded for this clone. The chain combines TRBV12-5 with TRBJ1-1; 7 bases are a match to TRBD1. J was trimmed by 12 bases and V by 5 bases; bases with no gene match: 12. Germline V CDR1 and CDR2: LGHNT, FRNRAP. This CDR3 is built from 13 residues. CDR3 nucleotides: TGTGCTAGTGGTAACACTAAGCCAGGGGGAACTTTCTTT. It is translated as CASGNTKPGGTFF.

The rearrangement joins TRBV28 to TRBJ2-7; TRBD2 is a possible D gene (5 bases). The germline V gene encodes CDR1 MDHEN and CDR2 SYDVKM. This CDR3 is 18 amino acids long. V was cut by 0 bases and J by 3 bases, with 21 bases left in between. The CDR3 protein is CASSLWFGGGRRHYEQYF. DNA of the CDR3: TGTGCCAGCAGTTTATGGTTCGGTGGAGGCAGGAGGCACTACGAGCAGTACTTC.

The V gene is TRBV19, the J gene TRBJ2-5; D may be TRBD1 or TRBD2 (5 bases each). The CDR3 covers 13 residues. V was pared by 7 bases and J by 4 bases, with 13 bases between. Germline V gene lookup returns CDR1 LNHDA and CDR2 SQIVND (reference sequence). The CDR3 bases are TGTGCCAGTACCCCCGGGACCCGAGAGACCCAGTACTTC. It translates to CASTPGTRETQYF.

The rearrangement joins TRBV5-1 to TRBJ2-5, with D possibly TRBD2 on 5 matching bases. Trimming took off 4 bases at V and 7 bases at J, with 17 bases between the two ends. CDR1 is SGHRS, CDR2 YFSETQ, per germline. CDR3 length: 14 residues. The CDR3 loop reads CASSLSPGRGTQYF. The CDR3 bases are TGCGCCAGCAGCCTATCTCCGGGGAGAGGGACCCAGTACTTC.

CDR3 bases: TGCAGCGTTGGAGGGGGACTAGCGGGAGTTAATGAGCAGTTCTTC. Translated, it gives CSVGGGLAGVNEQFF. The chain links TRBV29-1 to TRBJ2-1; 14 nucleotides align to TRBD2. This CDR3 has 15 amino acids. The J segment lost 7 bases and the V segment lost 4 bases, leaving 6 bases of the junction unmatched. CDR1 is SQVTM and CDR2 is ANQGSEA in the germline V gene.

As DNA, the CDR3 is TGTGCCAGCAGCTTGAGTAGTGGAGGAGGGAATGAGCAGTTCTTC. Protein sequence: CASSLSSGGGNEQFF. The chain is built from TRBV7-6 and TRBJ2-1, with D possibly TRBD2 on 6 matching bases. V was pared by 3 bases and J by 7 bases, with 16 bases between. Looked up from germline, CDR1 is SGHVS and CDR2 is FNYEAQ. The CDR3 is 15 amino acids.

The chain employs TRBV29-1 and TRBJ2-5, with 9 nucleotides matching TRBD1. The CDR3 spans 12 residues. Per germline, CDR1 SQVTM and CDR2 ANQGSEA. The V gene end was trimmed by 4 bases and the J gene end by 11 bases; junction bases not matched to a gene: 8. CDR3 sequence: CSVGTGEWEQYF. As DNA, the CDR3 is TGCAGCGTTGGGACAGGGGAATGGGAGCAGTACTTC.

This chain links TRBV2 with TRBJ1-1, with D tentatively TRBD1 (5 bases). The germline V gene encodes CDR1 SNHLY and CDR2 FYNNEI. The ends were cut back, 6 bases at V and 0 bases at J, with 11 bases in the middle. The CDR3 runs 14 residues. This CDR3 is CASRGGVMNTEAFF. The CDR3 coding sequence is TGTGCCAGCAGGGGGGGGGTCATGAACACTGAAGCTTTCTTT.

The V call is TRBV4-1, the J call TRBJ1-1, with 10 bases matching TRBD1. V shed 3 bases and J 3 bases; nucleotides not matched to a gene: 7. Germline lookup yields CDR1 MGHRA and CDR2 YSYEKL. The CDR3 covers 16 residues. Here the CDR3 DNA reads TGCGCCAGCAGCCATAGCGACAGGGGGCGCGACACTGAAGCTTTCTTT. Amino acid sequence: CASSHSDRGRDTEAFF.

This chain links TRBV29-1 with TRBJ2-1; the match to TRBD2 covers 15 bases. V was clipped by 7 bases and J by 8 bases; unmatched bases: 9. Germline V CDR1 and CDR2: SQVTM, ANQGSEA. The CDR3 contains 15 residues. The CDR3 protein is CSGRGLAGGSDEQFF. CDR3 in DNA: TGCAGCGGTCGGGGACTAGCGGGAGGTTCGGATGAGCAGTTCTTC.

This rearrangement joins TRBV4-1 to TRBJ2-7, with 8 bases that match TRBD2. V was pared by 2 bases and J by 3 bases, with 6 bases of the junction left unmatched. The CDR3 contains 15 residues. Per the germline V gene, CDR1 is MGHRA and CDR2 is YSYEKL. In nucleotides, the CDR3 is TGCGCCAGCAGCCAACACGCCGGGACTAGCTACGAGCAGTACTTC. It codes for CASSQHAGTSYEQYF.

V gene TRBV2 combines with J gene TRBJ2-3, with D unclear. Germline V lookup: CDR1 SNHLY, CDR2 FYNNEI. This CDR3 is 12 amino acids long. Trimming took 7 bases from V and 4 from J, leaving 9 bases between them. DNA for the CDR3: TGTGCCAGCAACCCCGGTGCAGATACGCAGTATTTT. This encodes CASNPGADTQYF.

The J gene is TRBJ2-5, the V gene TRBV7-9; TRBD1 might be the D (6 bases). The CDR3 spans 15 residues. V gave up 4 bases and J gave up 1 base, with 13 bases separating them. The germline V gene has CDR1 SEHNR and CDR2 FQNEAQ (reference sequence). CDR3 region: CASSSYRDIQETQYF. CDR3 bases: TGTGCCAGCAGCTCCTACCGGGACATCCAAGAGACCCAGTACTTC.

The chain recombines TRBV6-4 with TRBJ2-1; 12 bases fit TRBD2. Germline lookup yields CDR1 MRHNA and CDR2 SNTAGT. The CDR3 contains 14 residues. V trimming: 4 bases; J trimming: 6 bases; junction bases outside the gene matches: 1. CDR3 nucleotide sequence: TGTGCCAGCAGTGTACTAGCGGGGGGCAATGAGCAGTTCTTC. Translated: CASSVLAGGNEQFF.

V usage is TRBV6-5 and J usage is TRBJ1-1; tentatively, D is TRBD1 (5 bases). The CDR3 has 14 amino acids. V lost 5 bases, J lost 4 bases, and 14 bases lay in between. The V gene's germline CDR1 is MNHEY and CDR2 SVGAGI. The CDR3 loop is CASSPSTEGTEAFF. The CDR3 DNA reads as TGTGCCAGCAGTCCCTCGACAGAAGGCACTGAAGCTTTCTTT.

The chain recombines TRBV27 with TRBJ2-5, with a weak D call TRBD2 (6 bases). CDR1 MNHEY and CDR2 SMNVEV come from the germline V gene (reference sequence). CDR3 length: 15 residues. Trimming stripped 1 base from V and 4 bases from J, with 13 bases between. The CDR3 reads CASSLWWQGGETQYF. CDR3 DNA: TGTGCCAGCAGTTTATGGTGGCAGGGAGGAGAGACCCAGTACTTC.

This chain uses TRBV2 with TRBJ1-1; D may be TRBD1 (5 bases). The germline gives CDR1 SNHLY, CDR2 FYNNEI. The CDR3 spans 14 residues. V was pared by 4 bases and J by 4 bases, with 13 bases between. CDR3 amino acids: CASSVRDRGTEAFF. The CDR3 DNA reads as TGTGCCAGCAGTGTAAGGGACCGAGGCACTGAAGCTTTCTTT.

The chain has TRBV27 and TRBJ2-3; tentative D call: TRBD2 (5 bases). Per germline, CDR1 MNHEY and CDR2 SMNVEV (reference sequence). V was shortened by 6 bases and J by 1 base, with 17 bases between the two germline ends. The CDR3 is 16 amino acids. CDR3: CASRPNSLGGTDTQYF. The DNA of the CDR3 is TGTGCCAGCAGGCCGAATTCACTCGGGGGCACAGATACGCAGTATTTT.

The rearrangement joins TRBV28 to TRBJ2-7; no reliable D call. V was trimmed by 3 bases and J by 2 bases, leaving 5 bases between them. Germline CDR1 MDHEN, CDR2 SYDVKM. The CDR3 has 12 amino acids. The CDR3 region has the DNA TGTGCCAGCAGTTTTAGACCCTACGAGCAGTACTTC. It translates to CASSFRPYEQYF.

The chain carries TRBV18 and TRBJ2-5; D ambiguous. The CDR3 contains 12 residues. The V gene lost 6 bases and the J gene lost 5 bases, with 10 bases spanning the gap. CDR1 and CDR2 (germline): KGHSH, LQKENI. The CDR3 spells CASSPGGETQYF. The DNA of the CDR3 is TGTGCCAGCTCCCCCGGTGGGGAGACCCAGTACTTC.

The chain couples TRBV27 to TRBJ1-1; no definite D call. V lost 5 bases and J 2 bases, leaving 12 bases between the germline ends. The CDR3 covers 14 residues. Germline-derived CDR1 and CDR2 are MNHEY and SMNVEV (reference sequence). The CDR3 reads CASSPRRRNTEAFF. In nucleotides, the CDR3 is TGTGCCAGCAGTCCCCGCCGGCGTAACACTGAAGCTTTCTTT.

CDR3 sequence: CASSSSGAYEQYF. For the CDR3, the DNA is TGCGCCAGCAGTTCTTCCGGCGCCTACGAGCAGTACTTC. The chain joins TRBV5-1 to TRBJ2-7; D is unclear. V was pared by 5 bases and J by 2 bases, with 11 bases between. CDR1 SGHRS and CDR2 YFSETQ come from the germline V gene. The CDR3 covers 13 residues.

The rearrangement uses TRBV30 and TRBJ2-1; a possible D gene is TRBD2 (6 bases). V was clipped by 2 bases and J by 5 bases, with 10 bases between them. CDR1 and CDR2 from the germline V gene are GTSNPN and SVGIG (reference sequence). The CDR3 totals 13 residues. Here the CDR3 DNA reads TGTGCCTGGAGTAAGGGCGGGGACAATGAGCAGTTCTTC. Its translation: CAWSKGGDNEQFF.

The chain is built from TRBV9 and TRBJ2-1; TRBD2 matches 12 bases. This CDR3 region has 18 residues. Germline V lookup: CDR1 SGDLS, CDR2 YYNGEE. Losses at the gene ends were 4 bases for V and 6 bases for J; bases not matched to a gene: 14. In DNA, the CDR3 is TGTGCCAGCAGCCCCCGCATTCTAGCGGGAGGGCCGGTCAATGAGCAGTTCTTC. Its protein is CASSPRILAGGPVNEQFF.

The chain has TRBV12-1 and TRBJ1-2. TRBV12-1 is recorded as a pseudogene. The CDR3 has 15 amino acids. The CDR3 sequence: CASSSRDRANYGYTF. The CDR3 nucleotides read TGTGCCAGCAGCTCTCGGGACCGTGCTAACTATGGCTACACCTTC.

CDR3 loop: CASAGGYEQYF. For the CDR3, the DNA is TGTGCCAGCGCTGGGGGGTACGAGCAGTACTTC. The chain has TRBV6-1 and TRBJ2-7, with D possibly matching TRBD2 (6 bases). The V end was cut by 8 bases, the J end by 4 bases, with 9 bases between. The germline CDR1 and CDR2 sequences are MNHNS and SASEGT. CDR3 length: 11 residues.

This clone was seen only a few times. The chain combines TRBV30 with TRBJ1-1; perhaps TRBD1 as D (5 bases). The CDR3 has 14 amino acids. Germline CDR1 is GTSNPN and CDR2 is SVGIG (reference sequence). Between the trimmed V and J ends, which lost 4 bases and 7 bases, there was a span of 19 bases. The CDR3 sequence is CAWKAGRTRSEAFF. In nucleotides, the CDR3 is TGTGCCTGGAAGGCCGGGCGGACAAGGAGTGAAGCTTTCTTT.

The rearrangement uses TRBV29-1 and TRBJ2-5; D possibly uses TRBD1 or TRBD2 (5 bases each). Germline V CDR1 and CDR2: SQVTM, ANQGSEA. V was pared by 4 bases and J by 5 bases, with 14 bases between. This CDR3 is built from 13 residues. The CDR3 reads CSVVQWGWETQYF. CDR3 DNA sequence: TGCAGCGTTGTCCAATGGGGGTGGGAGACCCAGTACTTC.

This chain joins TRBV5-1 and TRBJ1-2, with D possibly matching TRBD1 (6 bases). V was cut by 7 bases and J by 3 bases, with 16 bases left in between. The CDR3 covers 14 residues. Germline V gene sequence: CDR1 SGHRS, CDR2 YFSETQ. The CDR3 reads CASGQFSPDYGYTF. CDR3 nucleotide sequence: TGCGCCAGCGGACAGTTTTCGCCTGACTATGGCTACACCTTC.